The clone carrying this T cell receptor (beta chain) has only one observation. Its specificity is unknown. Clones were read by immunoSEQ multiplex PCR, and TCRdb kept only the in-frame ones, dropping some. The repertoire holds hundreds of thousands of clones, with roughly 77% as singletons. This record comes from a study of shared clonotypes between healthy human individuals. Trimming removed 4 bases from V and 4 bases from J; junction bases left unmatched: 11. The CDR3 sequence is 16 residues long. CDR1 SGHRS and CDR2 YFSETQ come from the germline V gene. Within Nashville, Tennessee resided all donors, each a Caucasian adult. Study observations and caveats: Sampling included only blood; tissue repertoires likely differ. Among donors, clonotype sharing was expected to be affected by sequencing depth.

This sequence joins TRBV5-1 and TRBJ1-5, with TRBD1 identical over 7 bases. The sequence derives from a woman between 40 and 55 years old in good health. Some clones in this sample may be carry-over from other donors' samples. Sequenced material: PBMCs. CDR3 nucleotide sequence: TGCGCCAGCAGCCCAGGGTACAGGGGCCTAAATCAGCCCCAGCATTTT. Protein product: CASSPGYRGLNQPQHF.